Following are 15 T cell receptor beta chains from one sample sequenced in a study of spatial heterogeneity in lung cancer. Time point defined: sample taken at primary tumor resection. Sequencing was performed on whole RNA extracted from tumor and nontumor lung tissue, or from frozen PBMC, and the material was left unsorted. TCRdb called the 5' RACE reads again in MiXCR, with one record for every CDR3 protein. Of about 85,000 distinct CDR3 sequences detected, about a fifth appear once; the ten largest clones hold roughly 6.2%. Sample: PBMCs, taken at surgery. All receptors derive from a male donor with early-stage non-small cell lung cancer.

This clonotype was recorded a few times. The genes are TRBV4-1 and TRBJ2-1; 7 positions agree with TRBD1. Germline V gives CDR1 MGHRA, CDR2 YSYEKL. This CDR3 has 15 amino acids. V was pared by 0 bases and J by 1 base, with 0 bases of the junction left unmatched. The CDR3 sequence: CASSQEGQSYNEQFF. CDR3 in DNA: TGCGCCAGCAGCCAAGAGGGACAGTCCTACAATGAGCAGTTCTTC.

The chain has TRBV5-6 and TRBJ2-4; no clear D. V lost 4 bases to trimming and J lost 5 bases, with 7 bases between them. The germline CDR1 and CDR2 sequences are SGHDT and YYEEEE. The CDR3 spans 12 residues. The CDR3 loop reads CASSTIENIQYF. CDR3 in DNA: TGTGCCAGCAGCACGATTGAAAACATTCAGTACTTC. The full variable domain, rest sourced from reference TRBV5-6 and TRBJ2-4, is DAGVTQSPTHLIKTRGQQVTLRCSPKSGHDTVSWYQQALGQGPQFIFQYYEEEERQRGNFPDRFSGHQFPNYSSELNVNALLLGDSALYLCASSTIENIQYFGAGTRLSVL.

This clonotype was found a few times. The chain carries TRBV3-1 and TRBJ2-6; perhaps TRBD1 as D (6 bases). The V gene's germline CDR1 is LGHDT and CDR2 YNNKEL (reference sequence). V lost 5 bases and J 0 bases, leaving 8 bases between the germline ends. CDR3 length: 15 amino acids. CDR3 protein: CASSSDSSGANVLTF. The CDR3 DNA is TGTGCCAGCAGCTCGGACAGCTCTGGGGCCAACGTCCTGACTTTC.

The gene calls are TRBV7-9 and TRBJ2-4; 11 bases are shared with TRBD2. CDR1 is SEHNR and CDR2 is FQNEAQ in the germline V gene (reference sequence). J was trimmed by 6 bases and V by 5 bases; bases with no gene match: 3. CDR3 length: 14 amino acids. The CDR3 region has the DNA TGTGCCAGCAGCACCGGGACTAGCGGAAACATTCAGTACTTC. It is translated as CASSTGTSGNIQYF.

The sample holds many counts of this clonotype. The rearrangement links TRBV7-9 to TRBJ2-1, with a possible D match to TRBD1 (6 bases). The ends were cut back, 1 base at V and 8 bases at J, with 12 bases in the middle. This CDR3 has 14 residues. Germline V gives CDR1 SEHNR, CDR2 FQNEAQ (reference sequence). CDR3: CASSLVPGVDEQFF. The CDR3 DNA reads TGTGCCAGCAGCTTAGTTCCAGGGGTCGATGAGCAGTTCTTC.

V gene TRBV5-1 combines with J gene TRBJ2-1; D may match TRBD1 or TRBD2 (5 bases each). With 4 bases removed from V and 0 bases from J, the gap between germline ends came to 17 bases. The CDR3 totals 17 residues. The germline V gene encodes CDR1 SGHRS and CDR2 YFSETQ. DNA of the CDR3: TGCGCCAGCAGCCCCGGGACGGATACTAGCTCCTACAATGAGCAGTTCTTC. Protein: CASSPGTDTSSYNEQFF. Based on the CDR3 plus reference TRBV5-1 and TRBJ2-1, the full variable domain is KAGVTQTPRYLIKTRGQQVTLSCSPISGHRSVSWYQQTPGQGLQFLFEYFSETQRNKGNFPGRFSGRQFSNSRSEMNVSTLELGDSALYLCASSPGTDTSSYNEQFFGPGTRLTVL.

Regarding this clonotype: A read error may produce the germline difference seen at one junction end. This sequence joins TRBV4-2 and TRBJ1-1, with D possibly being TRBD1 (6 bases). The germline gives CDR1 LGHNA, CDR2 YNFKEQ. This CDR3 has 13 residues. For the CDR3, the DNA is TGTGCCAGCAGCCGGGACAAGCACACTGAAGCTTGCTTT. Its translation is CASSRDKHTEACF.

This rearrangement joins TRBV20-1 to TRBJ1-6; 7 bases map to TRBD1. There are 16 residues in the CDR3. The V and J ends lost 0 bases and 4 bases, in that order; junction bases with no gene match: 6. Germline-derived CDR1 and CDR2 are DFQATT and SNEGSKA (reference sequence). The CDR3 DNA reads as TGCAGTGCTAGAGAGACAGGGAACCGTTATAATTCACCCCTCCACTTT. Translated, it gives CSARETGNRYNSPLHF.

This clonotype has a count of ten or more. The rearrangement links TRBV12-3 or TRBV12-4 to TRBJ2-5; 7 bases align to TRBD1. V was pared by 4 bases and J by 2 bases, with 10 bases of the junction left unmatched. This CDR3 is 16 amino acids long. This chain's CDR3 is CASSSGQANVQETQYF. The CDR3 DNA follows: TGTGCCAGCAGTTCAGGACAGGCAAATGTTCAAGAGACCCAGTACTTC.

This clonotype has a count of ten or more. This rearrangement joins TRBV24-1 to TRBJ2-1; D remains unclear. The CDR3 contains 12 residues. The germline CDR1 and CDR2 sequences are KGHDR and SFDVKD. Trimming shortened V by 1 base and J by 7 bases, and 4 bases separated the two germline ends. The CDR3 DNA reads as TGTGCCACCAGTGATTTAAAGAATGAGCAGTTCTTC. As protein: CATSDLKNEQFF.

This clonotype was detected ten times or more. This chain uses TRBV4-2 with TRBJ1-3; 9 nucleotides agree with TRBD1. Germline CDR1 reads LGHNA; CDR2 reads YNFKEQ. This CDR3 is built from 16 residues. Trimming at V came to 0 bases and at J to 9 bases, leaving 9 bases not matched to a gene. The CDR3 loop is CASSQETADRGGTIYF. CDR3 bases: TGTGCCAGCAGCCAAGAGACGGCTGACAGGGGGGGCACCATATATTTT.

This clonotype was counted a few times. The CDR3 DNA sequence: TGTGCCAGCAGCCAAGGGACTAGCGGAAGCACAGATACGCAGTATTTT. Encoded protein: CASSQGTSGSTDTQYF. The chain combines TRBV7-3 with TRBJ2-3; 11 nucleotides agree with TRBD2. The germline gives CDR1 SGHTA, CDR2 FQGTGA. Trimming cost V 5 bases and J 0 bases; bases outside gene matches: 4. There are 16 residues in the CDR3.

This clonotype was recorded a few times. The rearrangement links TRBV6-2 or TRBV6-3 to TRBJ1-1; 7 nucleotides match TRBD1. Germline values: CDR1 MNHEY, CDR2 SVGEGT. The CDR3 runs to 13 residues. Trimming removed 7 bases from V and 0 bases from J; junction bases left unmatched: 2. The DNA of the CDR3 is TGTGCCAGCAAGGGGACAGTGAACACTGAAGCTTTCTTT. This sequence encodes CASKGTVNTEAFF.

The chain is built from TRBV5-4 and TRBJ2-5; D possibly corresponds to TRBD2 (6 bases). CDR1 is SGHNT, CDR2 YYREEE, per germline (reference sequence). The CDR3 has 13 residues. V lost 7 bases and J lost 1, with 11 bases in between. The DNA of the CDR3 is TGTGCCAGCCAGGGCGGGGTCCAAGAGACCCAGTACTTC. It is translated as CASQGGVQETQYF.

This clonotype was seen only a few times. The rearrangement links TRBV27 to TRBJ1-5; D is unresolved. This CDR3 is built from 14 residues. Germline loops: CDR1 MNHEY, CDR2 SMNVEV (reference sequence). Trimming left V 11 bases short and J 0 bases short, with 14 bases between. The CDR3 DNA is TGTGCCGCCCCTGTCCTCGGTAGCAATCAGCCCCAGCATTTT. It yields the protein CAAPVLGSNQPQHF.